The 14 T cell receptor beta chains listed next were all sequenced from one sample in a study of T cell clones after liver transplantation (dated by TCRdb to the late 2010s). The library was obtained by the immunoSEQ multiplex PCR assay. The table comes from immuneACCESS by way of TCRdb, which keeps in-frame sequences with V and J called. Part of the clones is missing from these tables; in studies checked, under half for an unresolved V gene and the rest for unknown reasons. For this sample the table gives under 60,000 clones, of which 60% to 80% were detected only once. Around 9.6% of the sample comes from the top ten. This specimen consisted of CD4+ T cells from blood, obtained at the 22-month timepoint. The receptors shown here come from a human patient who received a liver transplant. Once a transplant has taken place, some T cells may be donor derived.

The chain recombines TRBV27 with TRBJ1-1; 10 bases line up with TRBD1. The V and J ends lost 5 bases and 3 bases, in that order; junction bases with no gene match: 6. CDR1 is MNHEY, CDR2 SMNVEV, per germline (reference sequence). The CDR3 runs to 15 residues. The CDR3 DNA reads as TGTGCCAGCAGTCACCGACAGGGGGCTTACACTGAAGCTTTCTTT. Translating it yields CASSHRQGAYTEAFF.

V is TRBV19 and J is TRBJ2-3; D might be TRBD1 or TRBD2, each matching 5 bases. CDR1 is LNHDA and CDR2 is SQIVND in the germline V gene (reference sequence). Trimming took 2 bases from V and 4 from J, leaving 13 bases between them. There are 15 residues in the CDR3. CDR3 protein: CASSINIGGADTQYF. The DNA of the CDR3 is TGTGCCAGTAGTATAAACATTGGGGGAGCAGATACGCAGTATTTT. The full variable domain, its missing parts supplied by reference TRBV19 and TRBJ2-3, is DGGITQSPKYLFRKEGQNVTLSCEQNLNHDAMYWYRQDPGQGLRLIYYSQIVNDFQKGDIAEGYSVSREKKESFPLTVTSAQKNPTAFYLCASSINIGGADTQYFGPGTRLTVL.

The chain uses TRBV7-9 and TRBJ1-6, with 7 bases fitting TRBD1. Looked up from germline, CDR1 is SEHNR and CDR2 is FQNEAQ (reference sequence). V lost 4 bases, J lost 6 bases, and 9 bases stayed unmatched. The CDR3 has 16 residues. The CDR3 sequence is CASSSARGQLNSPLHF. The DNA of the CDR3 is TGTGCCAGCAGCTCCGCAAGGGGGCAGCTTAATTCACCCCTCCACTTT.

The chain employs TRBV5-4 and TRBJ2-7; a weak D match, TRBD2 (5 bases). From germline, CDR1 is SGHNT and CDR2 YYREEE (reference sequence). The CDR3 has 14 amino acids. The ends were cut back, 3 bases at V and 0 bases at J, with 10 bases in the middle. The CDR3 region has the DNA TGTGCCAGCAGCTCCGGGGTGGGCTCCTACGAGCAGTACTTC. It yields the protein CASSSGVGSYEQYF. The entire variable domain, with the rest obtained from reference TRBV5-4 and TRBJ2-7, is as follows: ETGVTQSPTHLIKTRGQQVTLRCSSQSGHNTVSWYQQALGQGPQFIFQYYREEENGRGNFPPRFSGLQFPNYSSELNVNALELDDSALYLCASSSGVGSYEQYFGPGTRLTVT.

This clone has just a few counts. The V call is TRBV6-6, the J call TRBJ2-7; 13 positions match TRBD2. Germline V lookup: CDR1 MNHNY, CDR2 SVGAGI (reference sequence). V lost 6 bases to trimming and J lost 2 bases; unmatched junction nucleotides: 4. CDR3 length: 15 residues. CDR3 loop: CASRPGTSGAYEQYF. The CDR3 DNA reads TGTGCCAGCAGGCCTGGGACTAGCGGGGCCTACGAGCAGTACTTC.

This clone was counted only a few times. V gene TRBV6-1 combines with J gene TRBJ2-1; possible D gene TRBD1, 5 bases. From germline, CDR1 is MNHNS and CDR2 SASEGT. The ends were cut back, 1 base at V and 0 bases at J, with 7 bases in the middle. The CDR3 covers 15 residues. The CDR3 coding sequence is TGTGCCAGCAGTGAAGGGACACGCTCCTACAATGAGCAGTTCTTC. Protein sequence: CASSEGTRSYNEQFF.

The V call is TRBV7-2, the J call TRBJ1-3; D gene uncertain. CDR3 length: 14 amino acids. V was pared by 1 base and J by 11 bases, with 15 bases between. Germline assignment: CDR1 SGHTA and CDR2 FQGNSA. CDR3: CASSLVTTVSAIYF. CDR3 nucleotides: TGTGCCAGCAGCTTAGTGACTACCGTATCGGCCATATATTTT.

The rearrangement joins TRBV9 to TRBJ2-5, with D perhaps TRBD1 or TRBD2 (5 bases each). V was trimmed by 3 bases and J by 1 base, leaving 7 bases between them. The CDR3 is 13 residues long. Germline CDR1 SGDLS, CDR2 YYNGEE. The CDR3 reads CASSGGTQETQYF. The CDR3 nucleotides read TGTGCCAGCAGCGGGGGGACCCAAGAGACCCAGTACTTC.

CDR3 in DNA: TGTGCCAGCAGTGACTTGCAGGAGCAGTTCTTC. This gives the protein CASSDLQEQFF. The chain joins TRBV6-1 to TRBJ2-1, with unresolved D. The CDR3 covers 11 residues. Trimming shortened V by 3 bases and J by 10 bases, and 7 bases separated the two germline ends. The germline V gene encodes CDR1 MNHNS and CDR2 SASEGT.

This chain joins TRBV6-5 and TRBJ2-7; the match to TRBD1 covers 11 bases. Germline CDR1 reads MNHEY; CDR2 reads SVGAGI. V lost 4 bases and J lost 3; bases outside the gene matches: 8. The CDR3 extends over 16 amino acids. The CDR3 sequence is CASSSQRTGGNYEQYF. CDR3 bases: TGTGCCAGCAGTTCCCAGAGGACAGGGGGCAACTACGAGCAGTACTTC.

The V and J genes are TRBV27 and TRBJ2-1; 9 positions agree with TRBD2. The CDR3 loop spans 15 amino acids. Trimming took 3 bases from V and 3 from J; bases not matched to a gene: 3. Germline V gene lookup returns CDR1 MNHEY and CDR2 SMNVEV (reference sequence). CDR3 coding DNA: TGTGCCAGCAGTTTTGGAGCGGGGGGCTACAATGAGCAGTTCTTC. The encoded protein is CASSFGAGGYNEQFF.

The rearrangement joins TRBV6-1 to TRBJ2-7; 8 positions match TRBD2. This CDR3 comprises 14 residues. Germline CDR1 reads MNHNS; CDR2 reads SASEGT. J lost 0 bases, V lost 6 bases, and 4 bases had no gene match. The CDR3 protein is CASSRSGGSYEQYF. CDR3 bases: TGTGCCAGCAGCCGAAGCGGGGGCTCCTACGAGCAGTACTTC.

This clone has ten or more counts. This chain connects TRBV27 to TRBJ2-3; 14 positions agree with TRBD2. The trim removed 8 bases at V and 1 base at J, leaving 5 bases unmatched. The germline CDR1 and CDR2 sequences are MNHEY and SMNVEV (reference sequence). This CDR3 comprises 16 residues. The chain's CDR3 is CASYAGLAGGTDTQYF. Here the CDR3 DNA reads TGTGCCAGCTATGCGGGACTAGCGGGGGGCACAGATACGCAGTATTTT.

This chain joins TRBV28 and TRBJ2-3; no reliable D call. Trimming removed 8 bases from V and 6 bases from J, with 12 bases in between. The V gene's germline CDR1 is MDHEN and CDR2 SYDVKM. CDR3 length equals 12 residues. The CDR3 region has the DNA TGTGCCAGCGCGGCTTTAGGGGATACGCAGTATTTT. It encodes CASAALGDTQYF.